This T cell receptor (beta chain) was sequenced in a study of blood T cell repertoires in COVID-19. This CDR3 comprises 13 residues. Germline V lookup: CDR1 SGHNT, CDR2 YYREEE (reference sequence). Losses at the gene ends were 3 bases for V and 8 bases for J; bases not matched to a gene: 3. The table lists this clone with a few counts. Only in-frame clones appear in the TCRdb table, and some are missing; sequencing was by immunoSEQ multiplex PCR. The data contain about 160,000 clones, 70% to 85% of them singletons. The V and J genes are TRBV5-4 and TRBJ1-2, with TRBD1 matching 11 bases. Sequenced input: peripheral blood. This TCR was sampled from a man older than 75 with COVID-19, enrolled during active disease. In DNA form, the CDR3 reads TGTGCCAGCAGCTCGGACAGGGGGCACGGCTACACCTTC. Its protein product is CASSSDRGHGYTF.